This T cell receptor (beta chain) is from a study of tumor and adjacent non-tumor tissue in lung cancer. Turning to the study itself: Patients comprised 12 adenocarcinoma, a couple of squamous cell carcinoma and 1 small cell lung cancer. Samples averaged about 4.2 million productive TCRbeta reads each.

About this clonotype: Its antigen is undetermined. The conserved final phenylalanine or tryptophan is absent from the CDR3, which likely points to a read error.

Three rounds of nested PCR, following a modified ARM-PCR protocol, produced the TCRbeta library. TCRdb itself ran the multiplex PCR reads through MiXCR, one entry per CDR3 protein. The sample lists tens of thousands of distinct CDR3 sequences, roughly 66% seen once, with 18% in the top ten. This sample's RNA came from whole unsorted tissue. The CDR3 is 12 amino acids. Germline lookup yields CDR1 DFQATT and CDR2 SNEGSKA (reference sequence). Trimming shortened V by 4 bases and J by 3 bases, and 10 bases separated the two germline ends. Study-wide findings and caveats: Tumor repertoires had a smaller top 100 clone share than normal lung. Higher tumor TCR diversity was associated with shorter survival.

The receptor comes from a man aged 55-75 years with non-small cell lung cancer. The V call is TRBV20-1, the J call TRBJ2-7; D not certain. The sample was lung tumor tissue. The CDR3, as DNA: TGCAGTGCTATCTACGACTGCTACGAGCAGTACTTA. It encodes CSAIYDCYEQYL.